The 2 T cell receptor beta chains below come from one sample, sequenced in a study of T cell clonality in common variable immunodeficiency. Using immunoSEQ multiplex PCR, the repertoire was profiled, and TCRdb retains in-frame clones only, with some absent. Listed for the sample are tens of thousands of clones, none seen a single time. Sample: peripheral blood mononuclear cells. The receptors originated from a person between 18 and 75 years old in good health.

This clone was seen repeatedly, ten times or more. With the read ending 3 residues before the CDR3 end, the germline J gene is used to fill in that end. V and J are TRBV29-1 and TRBJ2-3; 10 nucleotides align to TRBD2. The CDR3 sequence is 14 residues long. V lost 2 bases to trimming and J lost 4 bases; unmatched junction nucleotides: 3. Germline V CDR1 and CDR2: SQVTM, ANQGSEA. The CDR3 loop is CSVESGRAADTQYF. The sequenced part of the CDR3 DNA is TGCAGCGTTGAAAGCGGGAGGGCCGCAGATACG.

This clone was seen ten or more times. Read data end 3 residues before the CDR3 end; the end is taken from the germline J gene. This chain connects TRBV29-1 to TRBJ2-5, with 9 positions matching TRBD2. Germline-derived CDR1 and CDR2 are SQVTM and ANQGSEA. The CDR3 is 13 residues long. V lost 7 bases and J lost 5; bases outside the gene matches: 8. CDR3 DNA (partial): TGCAGCGCCCTAGCGGGGCGGGGGGAGACC. Amino acid sequence: CSALAGRGET. The full-length CDR3 reads as CSALAGRGETQYF.